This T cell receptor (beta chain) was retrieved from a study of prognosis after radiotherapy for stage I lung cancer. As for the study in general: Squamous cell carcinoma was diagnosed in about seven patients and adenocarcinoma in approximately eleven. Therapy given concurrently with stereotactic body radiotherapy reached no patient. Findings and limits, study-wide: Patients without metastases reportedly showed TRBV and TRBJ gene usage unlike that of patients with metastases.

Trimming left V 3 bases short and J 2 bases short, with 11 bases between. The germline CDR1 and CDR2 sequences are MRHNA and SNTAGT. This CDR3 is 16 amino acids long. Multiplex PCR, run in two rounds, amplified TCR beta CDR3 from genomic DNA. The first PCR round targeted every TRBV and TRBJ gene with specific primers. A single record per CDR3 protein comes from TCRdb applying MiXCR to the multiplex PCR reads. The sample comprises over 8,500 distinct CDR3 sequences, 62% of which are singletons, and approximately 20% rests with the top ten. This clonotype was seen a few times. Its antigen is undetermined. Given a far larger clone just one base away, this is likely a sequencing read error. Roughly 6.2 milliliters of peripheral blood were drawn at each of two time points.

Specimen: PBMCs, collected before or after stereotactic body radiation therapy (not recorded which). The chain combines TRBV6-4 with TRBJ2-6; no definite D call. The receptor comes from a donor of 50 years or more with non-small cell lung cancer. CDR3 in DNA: TGTGCCAGCAGTGAAGCTATGAGGACTGGGGCCAACGTCCTGACTTTC. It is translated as CASSEAMRTGANVLTF.